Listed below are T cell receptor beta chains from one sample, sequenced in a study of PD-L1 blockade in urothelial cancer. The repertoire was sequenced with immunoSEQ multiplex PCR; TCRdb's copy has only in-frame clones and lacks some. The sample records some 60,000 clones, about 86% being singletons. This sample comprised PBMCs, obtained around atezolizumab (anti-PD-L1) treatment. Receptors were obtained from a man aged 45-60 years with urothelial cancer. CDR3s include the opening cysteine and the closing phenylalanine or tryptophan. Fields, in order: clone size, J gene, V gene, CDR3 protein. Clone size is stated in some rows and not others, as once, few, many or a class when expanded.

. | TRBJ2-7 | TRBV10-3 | CAASAGNEQYF
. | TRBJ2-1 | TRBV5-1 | CASSFRGQDNEQFF
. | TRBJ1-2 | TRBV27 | CASSSGWLHGYTF
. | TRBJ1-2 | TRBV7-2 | CASSLGDYGYTF
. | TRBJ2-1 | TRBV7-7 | CASSWTSSDNEQFF
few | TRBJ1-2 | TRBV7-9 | CASSLGGHIYGYTF
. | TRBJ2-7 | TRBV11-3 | CASSDIYEQYF
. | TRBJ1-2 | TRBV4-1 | CASSQGWQGVRGYTF
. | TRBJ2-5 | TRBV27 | CASSLNGGRETQYF
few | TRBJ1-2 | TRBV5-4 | CAGVRDRGYGYTF
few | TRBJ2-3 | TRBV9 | CASSERGLDTQYF
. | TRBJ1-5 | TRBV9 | CASSVGGYQPQHF